What follows are 20 T cell receptor beta chains derived from one specimen sequenced in a study of shared clonotypes between healthy human individuals. Using immunoSEQ multiplex PCR, the repertoire was profiled, and TCRdb retains in-frame clones only, with some absent. The data hold some 980,000 clones, with 76% observed a single time. Sequenced material: memory CD4+ T cells sorted from blood. As for subset: CD45RA-negative fraction. The receptors were gathered from a man younger than 30 in good health.

The rearrangement links TRBV6-1 to TRBJ2-5; no reliable D call. Trimming stripped 7 bases from V and 1 base from J, with 10 bases between. The CDR3 length is 13 residues. CDR1 is MNHNS, CDR2 SASEGT, per germline. The CDR3 DNA sequence: TGTGCCAGCAATACGGGCGGCCAAGAGACCCAGTACTTC. Residues: CASNTGGQETQYF.

The rearrangement uses TRBV20-1 and TRBJ2-3; D gene ambiguous. Trimming shortened V by 3 bases and J by 5 bases, and 6 bases separated the two germline ends. Germline CDR1 and CDR2: DFQATT and SNEGSKA (reference sequence). This CDR3 region has 11 residues. CDR3 region: CSASTVDTQYF. The CDR3 nucleotides are TGCAGTGCTAGTACTGTAGATACGCAGTATTTT.

The chain has TRBV9 and TRBJ1-6; D may be TRBD1 (5 bases). This CDR3 has 14 amino acids. Germline-derived CDR1 and CDR2 are SGDLS and YYNGEE. Between the trimmed V and J ends, which lost 3 bases and 7 bases, there was a span of 11 bases. CDR3 loop: CASSERDRNSPLHF. The CDR3, as DNA: TGTGCCAGCAGCGAGAGGGACCGAAATTCACCCCTCCACTTT.

The rearrangement links TRBV11-2 to TRBJ2-7, with a weak D call TRBD1 (5 bases). The germline V gene has CDR1 SGHAT and CDR2 FQNNGV. V lost 2 bases and J 3 bases, leaving 17 bases between the germline ends. The CDR3 length is 16 residues. CDR3 protein: CASSLIYRGNYYEQYF. The CDR3, as DNA: TGTGCCAGCAGCTTAATCTATAGGGGAAACTACTACGAGCAGTACTTC.

This clone has at least ten counts. The chain carries TRBV10-2 and TRBJ2-2, with a weak D call TRBD2 (6 bases). The V and J ends lost 0 bases and 4 bases respectively, with 15 bases between them. The CDR3 is 17 amino acids. Germline V gene lookup returns CDR1 WSHSY and CDR2 SAAADI. The CDR3: CASSESPGVPGTGELFF. The CDR3 nucleotides are TGCGCCAGCAGTGAGTCCCCGGGGGTCCCGGGCACCGGGGAGCTGTTTTTT.

The chain recombines TRBV11-2 with TRBJ2-3; D possibly matches TRBD1 or TRBD2 (6 bases each). CDR1 and CDR2 from the germline V gene are SGHAT and FQNNGV. CDR3 length: 16 residues. V dropped 0 bases and J dropped 2 bases, with 12 bases sitting between them. This CDR3 is CASSLDRGGNTDTQYF. The CDR3 DNA is TGTGCCAGCAGCTTAGACAGGGGAGGAAACACAGATACGCAGTATTTT.

This chain links TRBV7-9 with TRBJ2-1, with 13 bases aligning to TRBD2. Germline assignment: CDR1 SEHNR and CDR2 FQNEAQ (reference sequence). The CDR3 extends over 14 amino acids. V was pared by 5 bases and J by 7 bases, with 2 bases of the junction left unmatched. The DNA for the CDR3 is TGTGCCAGCAGCCTGACTAGCGGGGGGAATGAGCAGTTCTTC. Translated, it gives CASSLTSGGNEQFF.

This clone was observed a few times. The gene calls are TRBV19 and TRBJ2-7; possibly TRBD1 for D (5 bases). V lost 1 base and J 4 bases, leaving 11 bases between the germline ends. The CDR3 has 14 amino acids. Germline CDR1 and CDR2: LNHDA and SQIVND (reference sequence). The CDR3 protein is CASSIGYRYYEQYF. The DNA of the CDR3 is TGTGCCAGTAGTATAGGGTACAGGTATTACGAGCAGTACTTC.

The rearrangement uses TRBV5-1 and TRBJ1-2; possibly TRBD1 for D (6 bases). CDR1 SGHRS and CDR2 YFSETQ come from the germline V gene. CDR3 length equals 13 residues. Trimming pared 5 bases from V and 3 bases from J, leaving 11 bases between. CDR3: CASRIRTDYGYTF. The CDR3 coding sequence is TGCGCCAGCAGAATACGGACAGACTATGGCTACACCTTC.

This clone was seen only a few times. Other nucleotide sequences in the sample specify the same CDR3. The chain carries TRBV5-1 and TRBJ1-6, with a possible D match to TRBD1 (5 bases). The CDR3 runs to 14 residues. Between the trimmed V and J ends, which lost 2 bases and 7 bases, there was a span of 10 bases. Germline V gene sequence: CDR1 SGHRS, CDR2 YFSETQ. This CDR3 is CASSFTGDNSPLHF. In DNA, the CDR3 is TGCGCCAGCAGCTTTACCGGGGACAATTCACCCCTCCACTTT.

This chain connects TRBV7-2 to TRBJ2-7; tentative D call: TRBD1 (5 bases). V was shortened by 1 base and J by 3 bases, with 13 bases between the two germline ends. Per the germline V gene, CDR1 is SGHTA and CDR2 is FQGNSA. This CDR3 has 15 amino acids. CDR3 amino acids: CASSLDPARVYEQYF. CDR3 coding DNA: TGTGCCAGCAGCTTAGATCCGGCCAGGGTCTACGAGCAGTACTTC.

The chain employs TRBV28 and TRBJ2-7; 9 nucleotides match TRBD1. V trimming: 1 base; J trimming: 2 bases; junction bases outside the gene matches: 6. CDR3 size: 16 residues. Germline CDR1 MDHEN, CDR2 SYDVKM. The chain's CDR3 is CASSLSLGTGTYEQYF. Written as DNA, the CDR3 is TGTGCCAGCAGTTTATCCCTCGGGACAGGGACCTACGAGCAGTACTTC. Complete variable domain (other parts from reference TRBV28 and TRBJ2-7): DVKVTQSSRYLVKRTGEKVFLECVQDMDHENMFWYRQDPGLGLRLIYFSYDVKMKEKGDIPEGYSVSREKKERFSLILESASTNQTSMYLCASSLSLGTGTYEQYFGPGTRLTVT.

The rearrangement uses TRBV10-1 and TRBJ2-4; 9 bases match TRBD2. Germline loops: CDR1 WNHNN, CDR2 SYGVQD (reference sequence). The trim removed 3 bases at V and 0 bases at J, leaving 18 bases unmatched. CDR3 size: 21 residues. CDR3 DNA sequence: TGCGCCAGCAGTGATGAGGGTCTGGGCCTAGCGGGGCTTCTAGCCAAAAACATTCAGTACTTC. Protein: CASSDEGLGLAGLLAKNIQYF.

The rearrangement joins TRBV7-2 to TRBJ2-5; perhaps TRBD2 as D (5 bases). The germline gives CDR1 SGHTA, CDR2 FQGNSA. With 4 bases removed from V and 4 bases from J, the gap between germline ends came to 28 bases. This CDR3 contains 19 residues. The CDR3 nucleotides read TGTGCCAGCAGCTCCTTCGAGACTAACCCGGTCCCGACGTCAGAGACCCAGTACTTC. Translating gives CASSSFETNPVPTSETQYF.

This chain connects TRBV19 to TRBJ2-5; D gene unclear. Germline V gene lookup returns CDR1 LNHDA and CDR2 SQIVND (reference sequence). The length of the CDR3 is 14 residues. V lost 3 bases and J lost 1, with 9 bases in between. The CDR3 DNA sequence: TGTGCCAGTAGTATGTCTCGAACCCAAGAGACCCAGTACTTC. Translation gives CASSMSRTQETQYF.

This clone was found once. The chain carries TRBV10-3 and TRBJ2-5; 8 positions agree with TRBD1. V lost 3 bases to trimming and J lost 5 bases; unmatched junction nucleotides: 2. Germline lookup yields CDR1 ENHRY and CDR2 SYGVKD. The length of the CDR3 is 13 residues. The CDR3 loop is CAISDWTGETQYF. CDR3 coding DNA: TGTGCCATCAGTGACTGGACAGGGGAGACCCAGTACTTC.

V is TRBV30 and J is TRBJ2-5, with a tentative D call TRBD2 (6 bases). V was trimmed by 0 bases and J by 0 bases, leaving 14 bases between them. The CDR3 is made up of 16 amino acids. The germline V gene has CDR1 GTSNPN and CDR2 SVGIG (reference sequence). The CDR3 loop reads CAWSVLRGKYQETQYF. The CDR3 region has the DNA TGTGCCTGGAGTGTACTACGGGGGAAGTACCAAGAGACCCAGTACTTC.

This chain links TRBV5-6 with TRBJ1-2, with D perhaps matching TRBD1 (5 bases). The CDR3 is 15 residues long. Germline assignment: CDR1 SGHDT and CDR2 YYEEEE. V was shortened by 4 bases and J by 4 bases, with 17 bases between the two germline ends. The CDR3: CASSRRDGRPYGYTF. The CDR3 DNA sequence: TGTGCCAGCAGCCGAAGGGACGGTAGGCCCTATGGCTACACCTTC.

The chain combines TRBV6-5 with TRBJ2-6; a possible D gene is TRBD1 (5 bases). V dropped 10 bases and J dropped 4 bases, with 14 bases sitting between them. The CDR3 is 14 amino acids. Germline V gene sequence: CDR1 MNHEY, CDR2 SVGAGI. CDR3 in amino acids: CATLTGSGANVLTF. The CDR3 DNA reads TGTGCCACCCTCACAGGTTCGGGGGCCAACGTCCTGACTTTC.

In this sample, this clone turned up once. The chain combines TRBV18 with TRBJ2-7; 11 bases align to TRBD2. Germline lookup yields CDR1 KGHSH and CDR2 LQKENI. V dropped 0 bases and J dropped 3; count of bases not matched to a gene: 1. The CDR3 consists of 15 residues. The CDR3, as DNA: TGTGCCAGCTCACCACCCGGGACTAGCGGCTACGAGCAGTACTTC. Amino acids: CASSPPGTSGYEQYF.